This TCR beta chain was observed in a study of T cells in Graves' hyperthyroidism and ophthalmopathy. Study in general: Peripheral blood specimens were obtained at initial diagnosis, prior to any treatment. Broader study findings: Ophthalmopathy was predicted by the model a median of approximately six months ahead of onset.

For this clonotype: As yet, its antigen is unknown.

Researchers amplified the TCR beta CDR3 regions from RNA transcripts. Carried out on the TCR CDR3, a first-round RT-PCR used the HTBI primer set. TCRdb called the multiplex PCR reads again in MiXCR, with one record for every CDR3 protein. The sample carries about 600,000 distinct CDR3 sequences, 14% recorded once. The material sequenced was blood. This receptor was taken from a woman between 18 and 29 years old with Graves' ophthalmopathy.

The CDR3 here is CASSWSGESHEQYF. As DNA, the CDR3 is TGTGCCAGCAGTTGGTCGGGGGAATCCCACGAGCAGTACTTC. The V call is TRBV6-5, the J call TRBJ2-7, with D possibly matching TRBD2 (6 bases). CDR3 size: 14 residues. The germline V gene has CDR1 MNHEY and CDR2 SVGAGI. Between the trimmed V and J ends, which lost 4 bases and 5 bases, there was a span of 15 bases.